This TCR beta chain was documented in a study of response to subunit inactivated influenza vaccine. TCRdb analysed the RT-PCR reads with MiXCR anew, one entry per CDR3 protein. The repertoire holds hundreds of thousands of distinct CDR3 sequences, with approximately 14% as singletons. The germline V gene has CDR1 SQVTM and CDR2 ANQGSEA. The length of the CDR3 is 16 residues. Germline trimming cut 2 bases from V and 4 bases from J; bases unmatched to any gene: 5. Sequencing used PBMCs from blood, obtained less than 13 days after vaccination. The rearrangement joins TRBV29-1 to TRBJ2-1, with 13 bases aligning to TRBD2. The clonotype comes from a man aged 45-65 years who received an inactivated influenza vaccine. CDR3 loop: CSVELMTSGGYNEQFF. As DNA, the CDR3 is TGCAGCGTTGAATTAATGACTAGCGGGGGGTACAATGAGCAGTTCTTC.